One sample yielded the 8 T cell receptor beta chains listed below, sequenced in a study of siplizumab effects on memory and regulatory T cells. Profiling relied on immunoSEQ multiplex PCR, and the TCRdb table lists in-frame clones only, not all of them. The repertoire includes some 62,000 clones, roughly 83% of them detected once, and 3.8% sits in the top ten. The sample was memory CD4+ T cells sorted from blood. The receptor set was obtained from a human donor in good health.

The gene calls are TRBV7-2 and TRBJ2-1; 8 nucleotides match TRBD2. J lost 7 bases, V lost 1 base, and 6 bases had no gene match. This CDR3 has 15 residues. Per germline, CDR1 SGHTA and CDR2 FQGNSA. CDR3 nucleotide sequence: TGTGCCAGCAGCTTAGGGCTAGCGGGTCCAAATGAGCAGTTCTTC. This gives the protein CASSLGLAGPNEQFF.

Only one count was recorded for this clone. The rearrangement joins TRBV5-8 to TRBJ1-5, with D possibly TRBD1 on 6 matching bases. CDR3 length: 15 residues. Germline CDR1 SGHTS, CDR2 YDEGEE. V was pared by 5 bases and J by 2 bases, with 14 bases between. CDR3 nucleotides: TGTGCCAGCAGAATAGTCAGGGGCGGCAATCAGCCCCAGCATTTT. It is translated as CASRIVRGGNQPQHF.

The J gene is TRBJ2-6, the V gene TRBV7-9, with a weak D call TRBD1 (8 bases). The CDR3 covers 18 residues. The V end lost 6 bases, the J end lost 0 bases, and 18 bases lay between the germline ends. Germline lookup yields CDR1 SEHNR and CDR2 FQNEAQ (reference sequence). As DNA, the CDR3 is TGTGCCAGCAGACCGCGGGGGACAGGTAGCTCTGGGGCCAACGTCCTGACTTTC. Its protein product is CASRPRGTGSSGANVLTF.

With respect to this clone: The sample contains more than one DNA sequence encoding this CDR3. V gene TRBV25-1 combines with J gene TRBJ1-2; D possibly corresponds to TRBD1 (5 bases). Trimming took 1 base from V and 6 from J, leaving 12 bases between them. CDR1 is MGHDK and CDR2 is SYGVNS in the germline V gene. The CDR3 contains 14 residues. CDR3 loop: CASSESGREDGYTF. In DNA form, the CDR3 reads TGTGCCAGCAGTGAATCAGGCAGGGAGGATGGCTACACCTTC.

The rearrangement links TRBV14 to TRBJ1-2, with unresolved D. The CDR3 is 12 residues long. Trimming took 1 base from V and 8 from J, leaving 8 bases between them. The germline V gene has CDR1 SGHDN and CDR2 FVKESK. The CDR3 loop reads CASSQVRAGYTF. The CDR3 DNA reads TGTGCCAGCAGCCAAGTAAGGGCCGGCTACACCTTC.

This clone came up a few times. The genes are TRBV29-1 and TRBJ1-5, with D possibly matching TRBD1 (5 bases). Germline values: CDR1 SQVTM, CDR2 ANQGSEA. This CDR3 contains 12 residues. Deletions cut 6 bases from V and 2 bases from J, with 8 bases between. The CDR3 sequence is CSVTVGNQPQHF. The DNA of the CDR3 is TGCAGCGTGACAGTTGGCAATCAGCCCCAGCATTTT.

This clone was observed a few times. The gene calls are TRBV19 and TRBJ1-4, with 8 nucleotides matching TRBD1. Trimming took 5 bases from V and 7 from J; bases not matched to a gene: 9. Per germline, CDR1 LNHDA and CDR2 SQIVND (reference sequence). The CDR3 runs to 15 residues. DNA for the CDR3: TGTGCCAGTAGTGTCTCCGGGACAGGAAGTGAAAAACTGTTTTTT. Its protein product is CASSVSGTGSEKLFF.

J is TRBJ2-5 and V is TRBV7-6, with D possibly being TRBD1 (5 bases). The V gene lost 3 bases and the J gene lost 0 bases, with 5 bases spanning the gap. CDR1 is SGHVS and CDR2 is FNYEAQ in the germline V gene. The CDR3 is 13 residues long. In nucleotides, the CDR3 is TGTGCCAGCAGCTTGGACAACCAAGAGACCCAGTACTTC. It is translated as CASSLDNQETQYF.